A selection of T cell receptor beta chains follows, all from one sample in a study of blood T cell repertoires in COVID-19. Only in-frame clones appear in the TCRdb table, and some are missing; sequencing was by immunoSEQ multiplex PCR. The table shows approximately 450,000 clones, with roughly nine tenths occurring only once. Material for sequencing was PBMCs or T cells enriched from blood (not recorded which). These receptors were collected from a man aged 25-45 years who had recovered from COVID-19. Each CDR3 is given with its conserved first and last residue. D genes are given only for firm matches. Clone size is given for some rows only: seen once, a few or many times, or a class if the clone is expanded.

j_call | clone_size | v_call | d_call | cdr3_nt | cdr3_aa
TRBJ1-1 | NA | TRBV6-5 | NA | TGTGCCAGCACCGGGACATCGAACACTGAAGCTTTCTTT | CASTGTSNTEAFF
TRBJ1-6 | NA | TRBV12-2 | NA | TGTGCAAGTCGCTCCGGGACAGTTCACGCGGGGTATCGAGGCTATAATTCACCCCTCCACTTT | CASRSGTVHAGYRGYNSPLHF
TRBJ2-3 | NA | TRBV9 | TRBD2 | TGTGCCAGCAGCCCACGCCCTAAACTAGCGGGAAAGTCGGGGGCAGATACGCAGTATTTT | CASSPRPKLAGKSGADTQYF
TRBJ1-2 | once | TRBV10-3 | TRBD1 | TGTGCCATCAGCGGGGGACAGGGGGTTTACTATGGCTACACCTTC | CAISGGQGVYYGYTF
TRBJ2-7 | NA | TRBV6-5 | NA | TGTGCCAGCAGTTTTTCGACTGGCTCCTACGAGCAGTACTTC | CASSFSTGSYEQYF
TRBJ1-2 | NA | TRBV27 | NA | TGTGCCAGCAGTTTATCCAGCTTCCCGGGGTCGAGTGGCTACACCTTC | CASSLSSFPGSSGYTF
TRBJ1-5 | NA | TRBV28 | NA | TGTGCCAGCAATCAGGGGCTAGTGAGCAATCAGCCCCAGCATTTT | CASNQGLVSNQPQHF
TRBJ1-1 | NA | TRBV11-2 | NA | TGTGCCAGCAGCTTAGAGGCATGGCGCGGAAAGGACACTGAAGCTTTCTTT | CASSLEAWRGKDTEAFF
TRBJ2-1 | NA | TRBV12-3/TRBV12-4 | TRBD2 | TGTGCCAGCAGCATGAGCGGGAGGAATGAGCAGTTCTTC | CASSMSGRNEQFF
TRBJ2-1 | NA | TRBV27 | NA | TGTGCCAGCAGGTGGGGAGCGGCTTACAATGAGCAGTTCTTC | CASRWGAAYNEQFF
TRBJ2-1 | once | TRBV9 | TRBD2 | TGTGCCAGCAGCGTAGATGGACTAGCGGAGGGCTCCTACAATGAGCAGTTCTTC | CASSVDGLAEGSYNEQFF
TRBJ1-5 | NA | TRBV11-2 | NA | TGTGCCAGCAGCTTTATTGTTTCGCAGCCCCAGCATTTT | CASSFIVSQPQHF
TRBJ1-2 | once | TRBV19 | TRBD1 | TGTGCCAGTAGTACAGGGACAGGGGGGCTGGTCTATGGCTACACCTTC | CASSTGTGGLVYGYTF
TRBJ1-5 | NA | TRBV28 | TRBD1 | TGTGCCAGCAGTTTTACGGGGACAGGGGGCGCAGGTCAGCCCCAGCATTTT | CASSFTGTGGAGQPQHF
TRBJ1-2 | NA | TRBV30 | NA | TGTGCCTGGAGTTTCCGCGGCCAGGGAGGTGGCTACACCTTC | CAWSFRGQGGGYTF
TRBJ2-1 | NA | TRBV3-1/TRBV3-2 | TRBD2 | TGTGCCAGCAGCCAAGACCGGGGGGGCCGGGATTGTTTCTTC | CASSQDRGGRDCFF
TRBJ2-7 | NA | TRBV27 | NA | TGTGCCAGCAGTTTATCTACCGGCCGCAGGTTGTACGAGCAGTACTTC | CASSLSTGRRLYEQYF
TRBJ2-2 | NA | TRBV27 | NA | TGTGCCAGCAGTTTAGCAGGGGCCGGGGAGCTGTTTTTT | CASSLAGAGELFF
TRBJ2-2 | NA | TRBV9 | NA | TGTGCCAGCAGCGTAGCTCCGGCAGGGCGTGGGGTGGCCACCGGGGAGCTGTTTTTT | CASSVAPAGRGVATGELFF
TRBJ2-7 | NA | TRBV18 | NA | TGTGCCAGCTCACCACCGGCGACTAGTTTTTACGAGCAGTACTTC | CASSPPATSFYEQYF
TRBJ2-7 | NA | TRBV18 | TRBD2 | TGTGCCAGCGCTCCGGGACTAGCAGTGAACGAGCAGTACTTC | CASAPGLAVNEQYF
TRBJ1-1 | NA | TRBV11-2 | NA | TGTGCCAGCAGCTCGGCAGGGGCTTCTATGAACACTGAAGCTTTCTTT | CASSSAGASMNTEAFF
TRBJ1-5 | NA | TRBV11-1 | TRBD1 | TGTGCCAGCAGCCGGGACAGGGGACATCAGCCCCAGCATTTT | CASSRDRGHQPQHF
TRBJ2-1 | NA | TRBV3-1/TRBV3-2 | NA | TGTGCCAGCAGCCAAGAGACTAGAACATACAATGAGCAGTTCTTC | CASSQETRTYNEQFF
TRBJ2-3 | NA | TRBV30 | TRBD2 | TGTGCCTGGGGGGACTACCCACCAGATACGCAGTATTTT | CAWGDYPPDTQYF
TRBJ2-5 | NA | TRBV5-5 | TRBD2 | TGTGCCAGCAGCATTCCGGGAGGTGAAGAGACCCAGTACTTC | CASSIPGGEETQYF
TRBJ2-5 | NA | TRBV6-5 | NA | TGTGCCAGCAGCCCGACAGGTTTTGAAGAGACCCAGTACTTC | CASSPTGFEETQYF